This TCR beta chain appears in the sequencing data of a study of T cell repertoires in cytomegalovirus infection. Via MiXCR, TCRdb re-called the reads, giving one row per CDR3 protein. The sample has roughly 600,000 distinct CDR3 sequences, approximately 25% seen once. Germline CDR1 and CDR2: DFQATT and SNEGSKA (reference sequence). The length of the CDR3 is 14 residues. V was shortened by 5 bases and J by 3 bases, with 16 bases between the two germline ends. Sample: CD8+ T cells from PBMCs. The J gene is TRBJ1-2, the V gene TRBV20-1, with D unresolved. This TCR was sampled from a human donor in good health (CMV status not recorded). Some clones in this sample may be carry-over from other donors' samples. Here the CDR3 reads CSARPEGAHYGYTF. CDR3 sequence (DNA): TGCAGTGCTCGTCCCGAGGGAGCCCACTATGGCTACACCTTC.